The sequence of this TCR beta chain was determined in a study of identical twins. Study-wide points: Fewer insertions characterized abundant cord blood beta clonotypes, whereas memory repertoires showed none. Interpretation of the results relied on cross-sectional statistical analysis and not on following the same donors. Low generation-probability sequences were in excess among twin-shared out-of-frame alpha sequences.

Trimming shortened V by 1 base and J by 0 bases, and 16 bases separated the two germline ends. The CDR3 consists of 18 residues. Germline CDR1 and CDR2: GTSNPN and SVGIG (reference sequence). MiXCR, applied by TCRdb to the 5' RACE reads, yields one record per CDR3 protein. This table has 350,000 to 450,000 distinct CDR3 sequences, approximately 18% appearing once. On this clonotype: Its specificity is not known.

The TCR originated in a man between 45 and 60 years old in good health. V is TRBV30 and J is TRBJ2-6; D might be TRBD2 (5 bases). The sample taken for sequencing was naive T cells sorted from blood. For the CDR3, the DNA is TGTGCCTGGAGTGGGCGGGTCGGGAATCCCTCTGGGGCCAACGTCCTGACTTTC. Its translation is CAWSGRVGNPSGANVLTF.